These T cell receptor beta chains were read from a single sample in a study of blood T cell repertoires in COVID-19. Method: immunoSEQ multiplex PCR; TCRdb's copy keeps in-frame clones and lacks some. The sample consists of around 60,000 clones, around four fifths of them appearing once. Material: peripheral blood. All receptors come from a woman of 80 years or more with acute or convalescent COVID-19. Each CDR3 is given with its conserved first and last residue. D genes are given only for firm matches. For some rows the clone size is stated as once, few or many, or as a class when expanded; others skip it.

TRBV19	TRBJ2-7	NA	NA	CASSRGSFEQYF	TGTGCCAGTAGTAGGGGCAGCTTCGAGCAGTACTTC
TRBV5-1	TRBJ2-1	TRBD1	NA	CASSLIQGNEQFF	TGCGCCAGCAGCTTAATACAGGGGAATGAGCAGTTCTTC
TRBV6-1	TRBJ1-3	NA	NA	CASSDSARDSGNTIYF	TGTGCCAGCAGTGATTCTGCCCGCGACTCTGGAAACACCATATATTTT
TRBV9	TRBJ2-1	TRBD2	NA	CASSTLAGGAEFF	TGTGCCAGCAGCACACTAGCGGGAGGTGCGGAGTTCTTC
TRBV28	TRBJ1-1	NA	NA	CASSLLTANTEAFF	TGTGCCAGCAGTTTACTTACAGCAAACACTGAAGCTTTCTTT
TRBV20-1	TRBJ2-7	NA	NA	CSASLRLPYEQYF	TGCAGTGCTAGTTTGAGACTCCCCTACGAGCAGTACTTC
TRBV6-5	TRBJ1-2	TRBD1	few	CASSLQGNGYTF	TGTGCCAGCAGTTTACAGGGGAATGGCTACACCTTC
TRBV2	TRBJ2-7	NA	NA	CASSERGSATYEQYF	TGTGCCAGCAGTGAACGGGGATCAGCGACCTACGAGCAGTACTTC
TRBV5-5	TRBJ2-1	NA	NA	CASSFIKAGADEQFF	TGTGCCAGCAGCTTTATTAAGGCAGGGGCCGATGAGCAGTTCTTC
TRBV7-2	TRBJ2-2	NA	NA	CASSSYLGELFF	TGTGCCAGCAGCTCCTACCTCGGGGAGCTGTTTTTT
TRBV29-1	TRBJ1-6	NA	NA	CSVAQGPDSPLHF	TGCAGCGTTGCCCAGGGGCCTGATTCACCCCTCCACTTT
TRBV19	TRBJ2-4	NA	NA	CASSLRTVEAKNIQYF	TGTGCCAGTAGTCTTCGTACGGTTGAAGCCAAAAACATTCAGTACTTC
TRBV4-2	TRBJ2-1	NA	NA	CASSQDSGNAGEQFF	TGTGCCAGCAGCCAAGACTCTGGGAACGCGGGAGAGCAGTTCTTC
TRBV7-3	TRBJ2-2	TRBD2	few	CASSSRTSANTGELFF	TGTGCCAGCAGCTCTCGGACTAGCGCGAACACCGGGGAGCTGTTTTTT
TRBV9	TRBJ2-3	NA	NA	CASSPTWGDTDTQYF	TGTGCCAGCAGCCCAACCTGGGGGGACACAGATACGCAGTATTTT
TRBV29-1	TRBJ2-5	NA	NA	CSVGPLGSQETQYF	TGCAGCGTTGGGCCCCTAGGGAGCCAAGAGACCCAGTACTTC
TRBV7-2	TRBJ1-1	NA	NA	CASSLHQGTEAFF	TGTGCCAGCAGCTTACACCAGGGAACTGAAGCTTTCTTT
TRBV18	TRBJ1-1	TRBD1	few	CASSPGTGGVAEAFF	TGTGCCAGCTCACCTGGGACAGGGGGCGTTGCTGAAGCTTTCTTT
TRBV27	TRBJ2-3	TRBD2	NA	CASSLTSGTDTQYF	TGTGCCAGCAGTTTAACTAGCGGCACAGATACGCAGTATTTT
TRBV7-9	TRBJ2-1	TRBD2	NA	CASSNSGGANNEQFF	TGTGCCAGCAGCAACAGCGGGGGGGCAAACAATGAGCAGTTCTTC